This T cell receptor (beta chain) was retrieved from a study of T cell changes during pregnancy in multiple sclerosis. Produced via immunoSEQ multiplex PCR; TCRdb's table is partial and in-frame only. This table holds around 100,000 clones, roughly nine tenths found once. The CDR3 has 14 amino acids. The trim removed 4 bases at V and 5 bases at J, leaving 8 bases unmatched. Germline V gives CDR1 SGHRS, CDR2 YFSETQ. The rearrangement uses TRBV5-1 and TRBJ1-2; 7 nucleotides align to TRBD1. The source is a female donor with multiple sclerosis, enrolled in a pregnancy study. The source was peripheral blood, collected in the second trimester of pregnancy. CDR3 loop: CASSPGQERYGYTF. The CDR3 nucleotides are TGCGCCAGCAGCCCAGGACAGGAGCGGTATGGCTACACCTTC.